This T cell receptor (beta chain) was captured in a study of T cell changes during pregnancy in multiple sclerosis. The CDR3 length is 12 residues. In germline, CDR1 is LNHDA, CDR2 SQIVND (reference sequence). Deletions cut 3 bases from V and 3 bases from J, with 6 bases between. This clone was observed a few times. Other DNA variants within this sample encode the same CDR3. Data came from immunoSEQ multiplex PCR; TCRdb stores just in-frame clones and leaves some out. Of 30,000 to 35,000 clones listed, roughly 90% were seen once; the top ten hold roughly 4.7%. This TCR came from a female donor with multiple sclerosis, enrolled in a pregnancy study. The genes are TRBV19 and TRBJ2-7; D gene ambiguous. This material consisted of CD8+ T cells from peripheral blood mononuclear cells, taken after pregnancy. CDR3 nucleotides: TGTGCCAGTAGTATCGGTGGCTACGAGCAGTACTTC. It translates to CASSIGGYEQYF.